These 24 T cell receptor beta chains share one sample of origin, sequenced in a study of T cell responses to AZD1222 COVID-19 vaccine. Produced via immunoSEQ multiplex PCR; TCRdb's table is partial and in-frame only. The sample yields 150,000 to 250,000 clones, approximately 90% seen once. Sequencing was performed on peripheral blood, taken 28 days after the second AZD1222 dose. The receptor source for this set is an adult who received the AZD1222 COVID-19 vaccine.

The chain is built from TRBV15 and TRBJ2-2, with a tentative D call TRBD2 (5 bases). This CDR3 comprises 15 residues. Germline V gene sequence: CDR1 LNHNV, CDR2 YYDKDF (reference sequence). The V end was cut by 1 base, the J end by 7 bases, with 13 bases between. The DNA of the CDR3 is TGTGCCACCAGCAGAGTCCGGCTAGCTAACGGGGAGCTGTTTTTT. It encodes CATSRVRLANGELFF. The whole variable domain, filled in from reference TRBV15 and TRBJ2-2, reads DAMVIQNPRYQVTQFGKPVTLSCSQTLNHNVMYWYQQKSSQAPKLLFHYYDKDFNNEADTPDNFQSRRPNTSFCFLDIRSPGLGDTAMYLCATSRVRLANGELFFGEGSRLTVL.

This clone was seen only a few times. The V call is TRBV5-1, the J call TRBJ1-1, with no clear D. The germline V and J ends were trimmed by 2 bases and 7 bases, with 12 bases remaining between them. The germline CDR1 and CDR2 sequences are SGHRS and YFSETQ. This CDR3 comprises 13 residues. Written as DNA, the CDR3 is TGCGCCAGCAGCTTAAGGCCTCGCAGTGAAGCTTTCTTT. Encoded protein: CASSLRPRSEAFF.

This clone was picked up one time. This chain links TRBV2 with TRBJ2-7; 8 bases map to TRBD2. Trimming removed 3 bases from V and 6 bases from J; junction bases left unmatched: 4. Germline values: CDR1 SNHLY, CDR2 FYNNEI. The length of the CDR3 is 13 residues. CDR3 residues: CASSDGTSPEQYF. The CDR3 DNA reads as TGTGCCAGCAGTGATGGGACTAGTCCCGAGCAGTACTTC.

The sample holds a few counts of this clone. The same CDR3 can be traced to other DNA sequences in this sample. This chain links TRBV30 with TRBJ2-7, with 7 bases matching TRBD1. V dropped 1 base and J dropped 1; count of bases not matched to a gene: 7. Germline values: CDR1 GTSNPN, CDR2 SVGIG (reference sequence). The CDR3 has 15 residues. The CDR3 DNA reads as TGTGCCTGGAGTGCTAGAAGGGGGCTTTCCTACGAGCAGTACTTC. Translating gives CAWSARRGLSYEQYF.

This rearrangement joins TRBV10-3 to TRBJ2-2, with TRBD2 identical over 14 bases. The ends lost 10 bases at V and 4 bases at J; junction bases unmatched: 11. This CDR3 spans 17 amino acids. In germline, CDR1 is ENHRY, CDR2 SYGVKD. The CDR3 sequence is CATSGLAGARSTGELFF. CDR3 in DNA: TGTGCCACCTCGGGACTAGCGGGAGCCCGAAGCACCGGGGAGCTGTTTTTT.

This clone was seen a handful of times. This chain uses TRBV19 with TRBJ2-2; D is unclear. This CDR3 spans 17 amino acids. V was shortened by 5 bases and J by 3 bases, with 19 bases between the two germline ends. Germline CDR1 reads LNHDA; CDR2 reads SQIVND (reference sequence). For the CDR3, the DNA is TGTGCCAGTAGTCACCCGGTCCTTTATTCGCACACCGGGGAGCTGTTTTTT. This translates into CASSHPVLYSHTGELFF. The variable domain in full, with the rest retrieved from reference TRBV19 and TRBJ2-2, is DGGITQSPKYLFRKEGQNVTLSCEQNLNHDAMYWYRQDPGQGLRLIYYSQIVNDFQKGDIAEGYSVSREKKESFPLTVTSAQKNPTAFYLCASSHPVLYSHTGELFFGEGSRLTVL.

The chain recombines TRBV11-2 with TRBJ2-7; D remains ambiguous. The germline gives CDR1 SGHAT, CDR2 FQNNGV. The CDR3 runs 15 residues. Trimming removed 1 base at V and 4 bases at J, with 14 bases between. The CDR3 spells CASSLARVASYEQYF. CDR3 nucleotides: TGTGCCAGCAGCTTAGCCCGGGTCGCGTCGTACGAGCAGTACTTC.

Only one count was recorded for this clone. V and J are TRBV7-9 and TRBJ2-7; the D is unclear. The CDR3 runs 13 residues. Germline V gene sequence: CDR1 SEHNR, CDR2 FQNEAQ (reference sequence). The germline V and J ends were trimmed by 6 bases and 5 bases, with 14 bases remaining between them. CDR3 in DNA: TGTGCCAGCAGTTATCTTTCAATGGACGAGCAGTACTTC. It is translated as CASSYLSMDEQYF.

The chain recombines TRBV3-1 (or the pseudogene TRBV3-2) with TRBJ2-7; D possibly corresponds to TRBD2 (6 bases). The CDR3 has 17 amino acids. Germline lookup yields CDR1 LGHDT and CDR2 YNNKEL (reference sequence). The V gene lost 4 bases and the J gene lost 5 bases, with 24 bases spanning the gap. The CDR3 is CASSPQGRGPGRDEQYF. In nucleotides, the CDR3 is TGTGCCAGCAGCCCCCAAGGGCGGGGACCCGGCCGGGACGAGCAGTACTTC.

V gene TRBV11-3 combines with J gene TRBJ2-3; the D gene could be TRBD1 or TRBD2 (5 bases each). The CDR3 sequence is 14 residues long. CDR1 is SGHNT and CDR2 is YENEEA in the germline V gene. V was cut by 10 bases and J by 0 bases, with 14 bases left in between. CDR3 nucleotides: TGTGCCACAAGGGACGGCCCTAGCACAGATACGCAGTATTTT. Translating gives CATRDGPSTDTQYF.

This chain connects TRBV7-3 to TRBJ2-1, with 8 bases identical to TRBD2. Trimming removed 2 bases from V and 1 base from J; junction bases left unmatched: 4. The CDR3 consists of 16 residues. Germline assignment: CDR1 SGHTA and CDR2 FQGTGA. The CDR3 protein is CASSLGAGVSYNEQFF. CDR3 nucleotides: TGTGCCAGCAGCTTAGGAGCGGGAGTTTCCTACAATGAGCAGTTCTTC.

The count of this clone is one. A junction end diverges from the germline sequence, so it may reflect a read error. This chain links TRBV30 with TRBJ2-1; D is possibly TRBD2 (6 bases). CDR1 is GTSNPN, CDR2 SVGIG, per germline (reference sequence). The CDR3 covers 11 residues. CDR3 sequence: CAWSPEGPPLF. The CDR3 DNA is TGTGCCTGGAGCCCGGAGGGACCCCCCCTCTTC.

This clone appeared a few times. The rearrangement joins TRBV6-6 to TRBJ1-2; no definite D call. V was cut by 8 bases and J by 2 bases, with 18 bases left in between. The CDR3 loop spans 15 amino acids. Germline lookup yields CDR1 MNHNY and CDR2 SVGAGI (reference sequence). CDR3: CASRVDAANNYGYTF. The CDR3 nucleotides are TGTGCCAGCCGAGTAGATGCAGCAAACAACTATGGCTACACCTTC.

The genes are TRBV27 and TRBJ2-3, with a tentative D call TRBD1 (5 bases). The CDR3 runs to 16 residues. Per the germline V gene, CDR1 is MNHEY and CDR2 is SMNVEV (reference sequence). V gave up 2 bases and J gave up 0 bases, with 12 bases separating them. The CDR3 is CASSLRQTPSTDTQYF. CDR3 nucleotides: TGTGCCAGCAGTTTACGACAGACGCCTAGCACAGATACGCAGTATTTT.

The rearrangement joins TRBV19 to TRBJ2-5, with TRBD2 matching over 7 bases. CDR3 length: 15 residues. CDR1 is LNHDA and CDR2 is SQIVND in the germline V gene (reference sequence). Trimming at V came to 3 bases and at J to 4 bases, leaving 8 bases not matched to a gene. In DNA, the CDR3 is TGTGCCAGTAGTATCGGAAGCGGGAAAGGAGAGACCCAGTACTTC. This sequence encodes CASSIGSGKGETQYF.

The genes are TRBV28 and TRBJ1-5; the D gene is possibly TRBD1 (5 bases). V was pared by 8 bases and J by 6 bases, with 14 bases between. CDR1 is MDHEN, CDR2 SYDVKM, per germline. This CDR3 comprises 13 residues. CDR3 in DNA: TGTGCCAGCGCCTCCGGGGGGGGTCAGCCCCAGCATTTT. This gives the protein CASASGGGQPQHF.

This chain joins TRBV10-3 and TRBJ1-1; D is unclear. Trimming shortened V by 10 bases and J by 8 bases, and 23 bases separated the two germline ends. Germline V CDR1 and CDR2: ENHRY, SYGVKD. The CDR3 extends over 14 amino acids. The CDR3 DNA reads as TGTGCCACTGCACCGACCGGGGAGGTCGGAGAAGCTTTCTTT. Translation gives CATAPTGEVGEAFF.

This chain joins TRBV6-1 and TRBJ2-1; D is possibly TRBD1 (5 bases). Germline assignment: CDR1 MNHNS and CDR2 SASEGT. The germline V and J ends were trimmed by 2 bases and 8 bases, with 10 bases remaining between them. This CDR3 region has 13 residues. The CDR3 bases are TGTGCCAGCAGTGAATTCCAGGGCTATGAGCAGTTCTTC. This encodes CASSEFQGYEQFF.

V gene TRBV6-2 or TRBV6-3 combines with J gene TRBJ2-1, with 9 nucleotides matching TRBD1. In germline, CDR1 is MNHEY, CDR2 SVGEGT. Losses at the gene ends were 0 bases for V and 7 bases for J; bases not matched to a gene: 10. The CDR3 has 17 residues. The CDR3 DNA is TGTGCCAGCAGTTACTCCCAAGGGGACAGGGCGAGAAATGAGCAGTTCTTC. Translated: CASSYSQGDRARNEQFF.

This chain uses TRBV9 with TRBJ2-5; D ambiguous. Per the germline V gene, CDR1 is SGDLS and CDR2 is YYNGEE. The CDR3 is 14 amino acids. Between the trimmed V and J ends, which lost 4 bases and 3 bases, there was a span of 13 bases. CDR3 DNA: TGTGCCAGCAGCTTAGGGCTTGGGGAAGAGACCCAGTACTTC. This gives the protein CASSLGLGEETQYF.

The rearrangement links TRBV10-3 to TRBJ2-1; 8 nucleotides match TRBD2. After removal of 4 bases from V and 8 bases from J, the junction contained 7 bases not matched to a gene. CDR3 size: 14 residues. Per the germline V gene, CDR1 is ENHRY and CDR2 is SYGVKD. In DNA, the CDR3 is TGTGCCATCAGTGGGCCGGGAGGGCCCTATGAGCAGTTCTTC. It specifies CAISGPGGPYEQFF.

This chain uses TRBV6-5 with TRBJ2-5, with TRBD1 matching over 9 bases. V shed 0 bases, J shed 3 bases, and the junction held 5 bases outside the gene matches. Germline V gives CDR1 MNHEY, CDR2 SVGAGI. The CDR3 covers 16 residues. The CDR3 DNA reads TGTGCCAGCAGTTACTCGACAGGGGGGGAAAAAGAGACCCAGTACTTC. It codes for CASSYSTGGEKETQYF.

This clone was recorded once. The gene calls are TRBV10-3 and TRBJ2-7; 10 nucleotides match TRBD2. In germline, CDR1 is ENHRY, CDR2 SYGVKD. Trimming cost V 3 bases and J 5 bases; bases outside gene matches: 7. The CDR3 contains 15 residues. This CDR3 is CAISERASGGHEQYF. CDR3 DNA sequence: TGTGCCATCAGTGAAAGGGCTAGCGGGGGCCACGAGCAGTACTTC.

This chain joins TRBV28 and TRBJ2-7, with 11 positions matching TRBD1. This CDR3 is 16 amino acids long. Germline CDR1 is MDHEN and CDR2 is SYDVKM. V was clipped by 5 bases and J by 2 bases; unmatched bases: 8. The CDR3 bases are TGTGCCAGCAGTGGAATGGACAGGGGGCCTACCTACGAGCAGTACTTC. Protein: CASSGMDRGPTYEQYF.